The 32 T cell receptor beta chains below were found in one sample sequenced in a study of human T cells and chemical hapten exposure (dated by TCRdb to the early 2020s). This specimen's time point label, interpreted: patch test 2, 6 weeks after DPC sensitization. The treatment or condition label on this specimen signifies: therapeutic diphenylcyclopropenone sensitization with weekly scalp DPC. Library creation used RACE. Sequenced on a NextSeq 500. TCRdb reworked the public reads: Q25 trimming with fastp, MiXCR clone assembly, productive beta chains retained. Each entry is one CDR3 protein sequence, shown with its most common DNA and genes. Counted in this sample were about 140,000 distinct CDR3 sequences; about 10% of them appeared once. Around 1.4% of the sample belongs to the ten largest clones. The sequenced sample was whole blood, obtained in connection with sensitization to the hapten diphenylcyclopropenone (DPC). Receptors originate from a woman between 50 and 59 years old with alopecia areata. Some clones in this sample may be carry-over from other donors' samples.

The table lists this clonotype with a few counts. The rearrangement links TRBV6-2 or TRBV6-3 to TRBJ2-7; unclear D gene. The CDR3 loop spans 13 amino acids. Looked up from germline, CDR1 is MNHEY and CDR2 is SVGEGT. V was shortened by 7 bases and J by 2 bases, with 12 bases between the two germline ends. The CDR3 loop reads CASNPTETYEQYF. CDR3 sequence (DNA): TGTGCCAGCAACCCGACGGAAACCTACGAGCAGTACTTC.

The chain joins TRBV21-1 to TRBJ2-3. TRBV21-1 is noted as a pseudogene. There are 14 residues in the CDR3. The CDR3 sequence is CASSARLAKDTQYF. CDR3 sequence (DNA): TGTGCCAGCAGCGCTCGGCTAGCGAAAGATACGCAGTATTTT.

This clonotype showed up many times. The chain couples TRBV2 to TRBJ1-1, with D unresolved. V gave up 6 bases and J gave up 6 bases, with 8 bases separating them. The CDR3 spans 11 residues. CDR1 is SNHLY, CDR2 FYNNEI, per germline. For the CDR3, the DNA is TGTGCCAGCAGCCTTAAAGCTGAAGCTTTCTTT. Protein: CASSLKAEAFF.

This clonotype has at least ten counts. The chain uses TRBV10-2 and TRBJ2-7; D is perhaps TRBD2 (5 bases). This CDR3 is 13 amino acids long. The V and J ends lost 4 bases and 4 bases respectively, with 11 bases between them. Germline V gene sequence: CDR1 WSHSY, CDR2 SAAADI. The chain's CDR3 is CASSVNRGYEQYF. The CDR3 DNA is TGCGCCAGCAGTGTCAACCGGGGTTACGAGCAGTACTTC.

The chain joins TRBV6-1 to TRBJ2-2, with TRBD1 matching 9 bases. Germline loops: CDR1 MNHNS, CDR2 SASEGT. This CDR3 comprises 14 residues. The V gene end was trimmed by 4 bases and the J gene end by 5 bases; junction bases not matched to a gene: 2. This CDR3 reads CASSGGQGTGELFF. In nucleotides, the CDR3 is TGTGCCAGCAGTGGGGGACAGGGAACCGGGGAGCTGTTTTTT.

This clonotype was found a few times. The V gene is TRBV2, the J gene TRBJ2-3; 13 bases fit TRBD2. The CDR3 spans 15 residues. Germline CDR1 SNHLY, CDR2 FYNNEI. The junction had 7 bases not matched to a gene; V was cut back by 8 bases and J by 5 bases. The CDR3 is CASPGLAGRRDTQYF. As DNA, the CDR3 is TGTGCCAGCCCGGGACTAGCGGGAAGGCGAGATACGCAGTATTTT.

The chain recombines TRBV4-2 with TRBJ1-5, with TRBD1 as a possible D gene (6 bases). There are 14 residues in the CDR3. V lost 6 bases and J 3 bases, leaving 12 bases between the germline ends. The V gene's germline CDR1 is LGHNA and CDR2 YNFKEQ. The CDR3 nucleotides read TGTGCCAGCAGTCTCAGGGGCGCCAATCAGCCCCAGCATTTT. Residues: CASSLRGANQPQHF.

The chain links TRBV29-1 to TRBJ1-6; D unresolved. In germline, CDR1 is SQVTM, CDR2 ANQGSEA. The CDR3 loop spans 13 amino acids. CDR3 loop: CVQLDPYNSPLHF. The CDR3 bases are TGCGTCCAACTTGATCCTTATAATTCACCCCTCCACTTT. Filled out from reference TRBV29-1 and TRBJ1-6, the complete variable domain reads SAVISQKPSRDICQRGTSLTIQCQVDSQVTMMFWYRQQPGQSLTLIATANQGSEATYESGFVIDKFPISRPNLTFSTLTVSNMSPEDSSIYLCVQLDPYNSPLHFGNGTRLTVT.

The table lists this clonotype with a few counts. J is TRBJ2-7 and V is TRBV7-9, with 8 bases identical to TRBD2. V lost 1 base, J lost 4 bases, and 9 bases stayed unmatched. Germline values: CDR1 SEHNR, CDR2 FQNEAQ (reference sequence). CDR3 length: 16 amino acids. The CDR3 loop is CASSLGASGSWYEQYF. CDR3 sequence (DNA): TGTGCCAGCAGCTTAGGAGCCAGCGGGAGCTGGTACGAGCAGTACTTC.

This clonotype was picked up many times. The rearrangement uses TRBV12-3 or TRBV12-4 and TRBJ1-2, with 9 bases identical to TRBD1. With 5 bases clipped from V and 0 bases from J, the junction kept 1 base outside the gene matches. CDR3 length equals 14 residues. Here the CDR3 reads CASSRDRANYGYTF. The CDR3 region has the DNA TGTGCCAGCAGTCGGGACAGGGCTAACTATGGCTACACCTTC.

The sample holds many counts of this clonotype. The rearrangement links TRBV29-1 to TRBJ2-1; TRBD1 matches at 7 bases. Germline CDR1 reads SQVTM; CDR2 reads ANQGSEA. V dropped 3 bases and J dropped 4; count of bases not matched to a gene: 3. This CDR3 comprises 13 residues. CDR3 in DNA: TGCAGCGTTGAGGGACAGATATACAATGAGCAGTTCTTC. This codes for CSVEGQIYNEQFF.

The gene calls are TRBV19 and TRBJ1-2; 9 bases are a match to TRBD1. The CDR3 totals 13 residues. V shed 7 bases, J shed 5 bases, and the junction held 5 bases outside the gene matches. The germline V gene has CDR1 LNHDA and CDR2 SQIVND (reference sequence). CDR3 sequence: CASKTGGGYGYTF. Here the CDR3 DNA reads TGTGCCAGTAAAACAGGGGGCGGGTATGGCTACACCTTC.

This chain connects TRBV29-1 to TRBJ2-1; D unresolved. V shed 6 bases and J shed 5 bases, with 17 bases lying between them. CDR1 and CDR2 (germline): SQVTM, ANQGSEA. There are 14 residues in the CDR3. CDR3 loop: CSVSTSHGDNEQFF. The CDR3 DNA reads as TGCAGCGTGTCTACGAGTCACGGTGACAATGAGCAGTTCTTC.

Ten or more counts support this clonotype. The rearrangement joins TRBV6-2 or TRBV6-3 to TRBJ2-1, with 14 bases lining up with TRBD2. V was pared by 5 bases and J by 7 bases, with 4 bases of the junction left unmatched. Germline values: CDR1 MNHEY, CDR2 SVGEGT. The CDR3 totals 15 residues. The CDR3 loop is CASSTGTSGSNEQFF. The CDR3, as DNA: TGTGCCAGCAGTACGGGGACTAGCGGGAGTAATGAGCAGTTCTTC.

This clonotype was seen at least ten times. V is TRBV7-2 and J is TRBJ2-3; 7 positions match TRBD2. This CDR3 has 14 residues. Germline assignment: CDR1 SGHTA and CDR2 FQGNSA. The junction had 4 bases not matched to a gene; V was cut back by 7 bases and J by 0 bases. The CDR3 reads CASMTSPSTDTQYF. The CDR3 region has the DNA TGTGCCAGCATGACTAGCCCTAGCACAGATACGCAGTATTTT.

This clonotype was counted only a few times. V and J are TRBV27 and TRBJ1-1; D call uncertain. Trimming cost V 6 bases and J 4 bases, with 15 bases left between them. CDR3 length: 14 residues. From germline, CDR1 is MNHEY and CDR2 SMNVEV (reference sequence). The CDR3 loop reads CASSSFLRGTEAFF. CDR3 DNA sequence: TGTGCCAGCAGCTCATTCCTACGGGGCACTGAAGCTTTCTTT.

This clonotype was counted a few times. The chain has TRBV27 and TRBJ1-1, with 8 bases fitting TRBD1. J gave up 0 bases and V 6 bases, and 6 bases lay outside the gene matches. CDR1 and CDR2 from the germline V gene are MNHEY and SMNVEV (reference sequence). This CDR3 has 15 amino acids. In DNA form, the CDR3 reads TGTGCCAGCAGGCCTCAGGGGGCCCTGAACACTGAAGCTTTCTTT. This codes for CASRPQGALNTEAFF.

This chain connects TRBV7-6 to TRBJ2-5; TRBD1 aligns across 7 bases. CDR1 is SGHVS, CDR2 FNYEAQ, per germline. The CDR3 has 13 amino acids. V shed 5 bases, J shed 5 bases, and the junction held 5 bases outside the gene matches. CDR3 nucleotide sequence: TGTGCCAGCAGCGCAGGGACAGTTGAGACCCAGTACTTC. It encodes CASSAGTVETQYF.

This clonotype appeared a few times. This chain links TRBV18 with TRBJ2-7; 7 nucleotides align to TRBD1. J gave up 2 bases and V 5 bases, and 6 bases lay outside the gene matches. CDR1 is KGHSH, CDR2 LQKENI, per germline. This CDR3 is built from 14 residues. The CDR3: CASSDRQGAYEQYF. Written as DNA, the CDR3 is TGTGCCAGCTCAGATAGACAGGGCGCCTACGAGCAGTACTTC.

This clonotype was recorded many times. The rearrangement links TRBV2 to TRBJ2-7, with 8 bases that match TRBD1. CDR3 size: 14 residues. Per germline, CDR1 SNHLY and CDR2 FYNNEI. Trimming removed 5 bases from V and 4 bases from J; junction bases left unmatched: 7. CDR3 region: CASSWAGGGYEQYF. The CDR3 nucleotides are TGTGCCAGCAGTTGGGCAGGGGGCGGGTACGAGCAGTACTTC.

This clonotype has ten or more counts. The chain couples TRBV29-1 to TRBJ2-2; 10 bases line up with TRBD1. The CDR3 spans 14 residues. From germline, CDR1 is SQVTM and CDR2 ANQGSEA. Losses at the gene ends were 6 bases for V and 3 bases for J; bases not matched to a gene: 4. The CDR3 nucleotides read TGCAGCGTCGACAGGGGGCACGACACCGGGGAGCTGTTTTTT. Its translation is CSVDRGHDTGELFF.

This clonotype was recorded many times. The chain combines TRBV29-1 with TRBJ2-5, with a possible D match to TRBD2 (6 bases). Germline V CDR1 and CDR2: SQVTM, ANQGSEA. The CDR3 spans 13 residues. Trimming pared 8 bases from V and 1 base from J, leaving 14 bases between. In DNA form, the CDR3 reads TGCAGCCTCCCTTCCGGGGGCCAAGAGACCCAGTACTTC. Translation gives CSLPSGGQETQYF.

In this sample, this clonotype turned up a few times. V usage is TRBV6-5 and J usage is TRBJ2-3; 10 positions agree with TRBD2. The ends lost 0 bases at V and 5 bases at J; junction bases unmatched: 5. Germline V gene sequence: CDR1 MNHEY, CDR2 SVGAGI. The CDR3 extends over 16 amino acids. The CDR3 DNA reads TGTGCCAGCAGTTACTCGACGCTAGCGGGAGTAGATACGCAGTATTTT. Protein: CASSYSTLAGVDTQYF.

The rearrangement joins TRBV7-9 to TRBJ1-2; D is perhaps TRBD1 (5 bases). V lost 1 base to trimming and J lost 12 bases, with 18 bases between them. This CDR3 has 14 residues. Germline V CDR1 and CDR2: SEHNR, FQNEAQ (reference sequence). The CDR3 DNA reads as TGTGCCAGCAGCTTAGGAGGTCAGGGTGAGGGCCACACCTTC. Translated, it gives CASSLGGQGEGHTF.

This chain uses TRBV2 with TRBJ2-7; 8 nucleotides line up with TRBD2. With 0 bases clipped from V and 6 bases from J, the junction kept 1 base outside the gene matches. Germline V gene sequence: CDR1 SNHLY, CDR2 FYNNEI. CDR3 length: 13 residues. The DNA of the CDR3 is TGTGCCAGCAGTGAAGCACGGGGGGGCGAGCAGTACTTC. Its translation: CASSEARGGEQYF.

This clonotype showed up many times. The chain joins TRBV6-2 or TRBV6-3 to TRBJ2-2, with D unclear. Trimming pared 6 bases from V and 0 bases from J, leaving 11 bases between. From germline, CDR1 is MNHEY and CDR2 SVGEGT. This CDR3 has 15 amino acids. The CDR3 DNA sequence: TGTGCCAGCAGCCGACCAAGGACGAACACCGGGGAGCTGTTTTTT. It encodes CASSRPRTNTGELFF.

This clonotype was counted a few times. CDR3 loop: CASSSTSGRQETQYF. DNA for the CDR3: TGTGCCAGCAGCTCGACTAGTGGGAGGCAAGAGACCCAGTACTTC. This chain connects TRBV6-5 to TRBJ2-5; D is perhaps TRBD2 (6 bases). This CDR3 region has 15 residues. Trimming cost V 6 bases and J 2 bases, with 16 bases left between them. Germline V gene sequence: CDR1 MNHEY, CDR2 SVGAGI.

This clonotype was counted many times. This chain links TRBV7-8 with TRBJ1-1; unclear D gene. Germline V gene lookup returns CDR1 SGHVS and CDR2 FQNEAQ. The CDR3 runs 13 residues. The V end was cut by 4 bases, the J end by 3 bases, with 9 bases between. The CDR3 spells CASSSKVDTEAFF. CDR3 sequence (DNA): TGTGCCAGCAGCTCGAAGGTGGACACTGAAGCTTTCTTT.

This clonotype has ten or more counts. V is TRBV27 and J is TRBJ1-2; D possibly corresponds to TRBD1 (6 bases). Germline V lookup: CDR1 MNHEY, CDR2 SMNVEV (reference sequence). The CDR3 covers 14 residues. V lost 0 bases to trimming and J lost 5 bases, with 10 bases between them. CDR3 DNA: TGTGCCAGCAGTTTATCGACAGGCTCATATGGCTACACCTTC. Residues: CASSLSTGSYGYTF.

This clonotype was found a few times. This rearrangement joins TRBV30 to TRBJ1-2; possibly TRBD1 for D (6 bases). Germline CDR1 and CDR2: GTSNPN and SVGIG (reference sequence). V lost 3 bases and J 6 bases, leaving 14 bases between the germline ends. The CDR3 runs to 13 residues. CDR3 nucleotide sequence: TGTGCCTGGAGCAGGGGACTTCCCAATGGCTACACCTTC. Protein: CAWSRGLPNGYTF.

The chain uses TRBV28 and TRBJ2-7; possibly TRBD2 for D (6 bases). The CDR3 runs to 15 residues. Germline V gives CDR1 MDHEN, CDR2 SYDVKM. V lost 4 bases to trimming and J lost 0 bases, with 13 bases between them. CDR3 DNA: TGTGCCAGCAGTTCGGGCGGGGATAGCTCCTACGAGCAGTACTTC. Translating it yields CASSSGGDSSYEQYF.

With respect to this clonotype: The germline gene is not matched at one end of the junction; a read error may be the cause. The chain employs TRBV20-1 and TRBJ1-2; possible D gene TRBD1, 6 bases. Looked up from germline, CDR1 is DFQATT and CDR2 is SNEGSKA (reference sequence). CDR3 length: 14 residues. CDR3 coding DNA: TGCAGTGCTTTACCGCGACAGGCCAACTGTGGCTACACCTTC. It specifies CSALPRQANCGYTF.